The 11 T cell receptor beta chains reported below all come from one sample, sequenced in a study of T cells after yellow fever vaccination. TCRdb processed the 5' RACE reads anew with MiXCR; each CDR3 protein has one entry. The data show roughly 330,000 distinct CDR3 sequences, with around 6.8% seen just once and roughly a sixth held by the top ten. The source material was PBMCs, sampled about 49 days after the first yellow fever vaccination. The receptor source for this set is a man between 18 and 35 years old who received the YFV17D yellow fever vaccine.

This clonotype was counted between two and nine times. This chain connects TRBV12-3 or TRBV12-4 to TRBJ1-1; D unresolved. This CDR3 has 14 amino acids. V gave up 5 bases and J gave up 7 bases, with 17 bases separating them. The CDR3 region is CASSQHPAGIEAFF. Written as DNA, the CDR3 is TGTGCCAGCAGTCAACACCCCGCGGGGATTGAAGCTTTCTTT.

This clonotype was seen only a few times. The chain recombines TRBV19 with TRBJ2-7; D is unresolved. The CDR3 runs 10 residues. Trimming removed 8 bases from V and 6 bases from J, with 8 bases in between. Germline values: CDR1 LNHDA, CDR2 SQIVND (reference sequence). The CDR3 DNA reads TGTGCCAGTGGCCCCGCCGAGCAGTACTTC. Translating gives CASGPAEQYF.

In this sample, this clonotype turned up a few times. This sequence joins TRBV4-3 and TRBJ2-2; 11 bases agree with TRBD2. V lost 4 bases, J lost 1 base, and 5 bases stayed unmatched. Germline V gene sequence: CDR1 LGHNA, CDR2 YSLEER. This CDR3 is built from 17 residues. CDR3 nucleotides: TGCGCCAGCAGCCCTCTAGCGGGGGGTCTGAACACCGGGGAGCTGTTTTTT. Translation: CASSPLAGGLNTGELFF.

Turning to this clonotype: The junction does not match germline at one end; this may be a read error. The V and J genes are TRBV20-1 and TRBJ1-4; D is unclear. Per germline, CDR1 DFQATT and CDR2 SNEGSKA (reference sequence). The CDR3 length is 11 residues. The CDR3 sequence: CSASGNGKLFF. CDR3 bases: TGCAGTGCTAGCGGGAATGGAAAACTGTTTTTT.

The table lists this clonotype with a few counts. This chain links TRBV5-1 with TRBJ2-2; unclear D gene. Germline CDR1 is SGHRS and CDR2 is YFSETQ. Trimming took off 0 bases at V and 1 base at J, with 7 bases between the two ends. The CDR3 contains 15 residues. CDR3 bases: TGCGCCAGCAGCTTGGAGCCAGAGAACACCGGGGAGCTGTTTTTT. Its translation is CASSLEPENTGELFF.

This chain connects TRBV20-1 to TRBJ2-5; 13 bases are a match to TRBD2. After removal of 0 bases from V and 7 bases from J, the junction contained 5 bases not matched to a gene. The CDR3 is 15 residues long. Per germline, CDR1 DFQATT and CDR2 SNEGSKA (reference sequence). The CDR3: CSAREGTSGVGTQYF. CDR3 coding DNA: TGCAGTGCTAGAGAAGGGACTAGCGGGGTTGGGACCCAGTACTTC.

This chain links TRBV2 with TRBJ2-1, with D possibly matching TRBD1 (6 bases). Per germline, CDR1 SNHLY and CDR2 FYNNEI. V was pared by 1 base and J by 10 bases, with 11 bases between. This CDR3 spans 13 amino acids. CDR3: CASSEGGPAEQFF. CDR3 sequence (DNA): TGTGCCAGCAGTGAAGGGGGGCCAGCCGAGCAGTTCTTC.

The DNA for the CDR3 is TGCGCCAGCTCTCCGGGGCTAAGTACCACAGATACGCAGTATTTT. Translated: CASSPGLSTTDTQYF. The rearrangement uses TRBV5-1 and TRBJ2-3; the D call may be TRBD1 or TRBD2 (5 bases each). Germline loops: CDR1 SGHRS, CDR2 YFSETQ. This CDR3 comprises 15 residues. The ends were cut back, 7 bases at V and 2 bases at J, with 17 bases in the middle.

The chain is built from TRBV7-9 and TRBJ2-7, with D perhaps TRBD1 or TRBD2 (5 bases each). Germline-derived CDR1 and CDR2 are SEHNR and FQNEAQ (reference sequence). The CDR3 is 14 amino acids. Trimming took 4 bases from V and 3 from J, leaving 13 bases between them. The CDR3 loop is CASSSTGAYYEQYV. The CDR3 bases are TGTGCCAGCAGCTCGACCGGGGCTTACTACGAGCAGTACGTC.

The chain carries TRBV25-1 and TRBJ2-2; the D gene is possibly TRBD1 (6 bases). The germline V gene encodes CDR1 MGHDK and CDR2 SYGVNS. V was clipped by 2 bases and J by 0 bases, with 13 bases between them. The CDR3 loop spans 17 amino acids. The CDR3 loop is CASSEIPRDTNTGELFF. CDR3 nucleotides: TGTGCCAGCAGTGAAATCCCCAGGGACACGAACACCGGGGAGCTGTTTTTT.

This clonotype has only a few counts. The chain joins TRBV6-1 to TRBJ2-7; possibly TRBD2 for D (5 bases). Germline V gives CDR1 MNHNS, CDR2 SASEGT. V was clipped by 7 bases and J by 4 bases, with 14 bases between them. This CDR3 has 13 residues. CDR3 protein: CASTIGLTYEQYV. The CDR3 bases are TGTGCCAGCACTATAGGACTGACTTACGAGCAGTACGTC.